This entry features one TCR beta chain sequence. Antigen: not known. This record comes from a study of T cells after yellow fever vaccination. Study findings and constraints: The bulk population could contribute abundant contaminating clonotypes to FACS-sorted repertoires.

It was through 5'RACE template switching that TCR cDNA was made, with a universal primer site and UMIs added. TCRdb called the 5' RACE reads again in MiXCR, with one record for every CDR3 protein. The data show around 120,000 distinct CDR3 sequences, with 12% to 15% seen just once and around 40% held by the top ten. Here the sequenced sample was CD8+ T cells sorted from PBMCs, taken 5 days after the yellow fever booster vaccination. The clonotype was recovered from a man younger than 30 who received the YFV17D yellow fever vaccine.

The CDR3 here is CASSYYNEQFF. The CDR3 region has the DNA TGTGCCAGCAGCTACTACAATGAGCAGTTCTTC. V usage is TRBV7-6 and J usage is TRBJ2-1, with D uncertain. In germline, CDR1 is SGHVS, CDR2 FNYEAQ. Deletions cut 4 bases from V and 3 bases from J, with 1 base between. The CDR3 spans 11 residues.